The text below deals with one TCR beta chain. The antigen is unknown. Over chemoradiotherapy, repertoires were sampled more than once. The V gene's germline CDR1 is SGHDT and CDR2 YYEEEE. V dropped 4 bases and J dropped 7; count of bases not matched to a gene: 4. This CDR3 has 14 amino acids. These data originate in a study of chemoradiotherapy in HPV16-positive cancers. In the study overall: Two HPV16-positive patients' cells yielded candidate HPV-specific clones and common motifs. Study conclusions and caveats: Candidate HPV-specific clones and E7-related TCR motifs grew in tumor during treatment.

This table comes from immunoSEQ multiplex PCR, and its TCRdb copy is limited to in-frame clones, with some not included. Of some 9,800 clones listed, around 79% were seen once; the top ten hold 38%. The source was tumor tissue, collected from a patient who underwent chemoradiotherapy. The J gene is TRBJ1-4, the V gene TRBV5-6, with 10 bases matching TRBD1. The TCR originated in a human donor with HPV-associated anogenital cancer. The CDR3 sequence: CASSATGGLEKLFF. DNA of the CDR3: TGTGCCAGCAGCGCGACAGGGGGCCTTGAAAAACTGTTTTTT.